This TCR beta chain appears in the sequencing data of a study of cytomegalovirus exposure and HLA in healthy donors. Findings and caveats of the study: Cytomegalovirus association was assigned to over 150 TCR beta chains.

In regard to this clone: Its antigen is unidentified.

Data came from immunoSEQ multiplex PCR; TCRdb stores just in-frame clones and leaves some out. This table has about 140,000 clones, less than 90% appearing once. Germline V CDR1 and CDR2: SGDLS, YYNGEE. The ends lost 4 bases at V and 9 bases at J; junction bases unmatched: 10. This CDR3 comprises 14 residues. This sequence joins TRBV9 and TRBJ2-1; 7 bases line up with TRBD2. The sample taken for sequencing was PBMCs. The clonotype originates from a man aged 18 to 35 in good health and CMV-seronegative. CDR3 DNA sequence: TGTGCCAGCAGCATGGGGGGGTTTAGCGCTGAGCAGTTCTTC. Its translation: CASSMGGFSAEQFF.